Shown below are 10 T cell receptor beta chains from a single sample sequenced in a study of shared clonotypes between healthy human individuals. Sequenced by immunoSEQ multiplex PCR; TCRdb stores in-frame clones only, minus some. The profile covers approximately 2.5 million clones, with 85% to 95% appearing a single time and roughly 0.15% taken by the ten largest. Material for sequencing was naive CD4+ T cells sorted from blood. This sample's subset: CD45RA+ positively selected. Every receptor here comes from a man aged 18 to 30 in good health.

The chain joins TRBV5-1 to TRBJ2-1; 11 bases match TRBD2. The ends lost 5 bases at V and 6 bases at J; junction bases unmatched: 4. Germline V lookup: CDR1 SGHRS, CDR2 YFSETQ. The length of the CDR3 is 14 residues. CDR3 nucleotide sequence: TGCGCCAGCAGTCGGGGGACTAGCGGCAATGAGCAGTTCTTC. It translates to CASSRGTSGNEQFF.

The DNA of the CDR3 is TGTGCCAGCAGTGAACACGGAGAATACTACGAGCAGTACTTC. It translates to CASSEHGEYYEQYF. This rearrangement joins TRBV2 to TRBJ2-7, with D unresolved. V lost 2 bases and J lost 3, with 11 bases in between. The CDR3 consists of 14 residues. Germline CDR1 SNHLY, CDR2 FYNNEI. The whole variable domain, remainder taken from reference TRBV2 and TRBJ2-7, is EPEVTQTPSHQVTQMGQEVILRCVPISNHLYFYWYRQILGQKVEFLVSFYNNEISEKSEIFDDQFSVERPDGSNFTLKIRSTKLEDSAMYFCASSEHGEYYEQYFGPGTRLTVT.

CDR3 bases: TGCGCCAGCAGCTTGCTTGGACGAACCTACGAGCAGTACTTC. Protein product: CASSLLGRTYEQYF. The J gene is TRBJ2-7, the V gene TRBV5-1; D unclear. With 1 base removed from V and 2 bases from J, the gap between germline ends came to 10 bases. Germline CDR1 reads SGHRS; CDR2 reads YFSETQ. CDR3 length: 14 amino acids.

As concerns this clone: The sample holds other DNA sequences that translate to the same CDR3. The V and J genes are TRBV5-1 and TRBJ1-1, with a weak D call TRBD1 (6 bases). Trimming stripped 2 bases from V and 5 bases from J, with 10 bases between. The CDR3 runs 13 residues. Germline CDR1 is SGHRS and CDR2 is YFSETQ. This CDR3 is CASSLGGATEAFF. In DNA, the CDR3 is TGCGCCAGCAGCTTAGGGGGAGCAACTGAAGCTTTCTTT.

A remark on this clone: This same CDR3 is encoded by further DNA sequences in the sample. The chain has TRBV28 and TRBJ1-1, with D perhaps matching TRBD1 (5 bases). Trimming stripped 2 bases from V and 5 bases from J, with 12 bases between. The CDR3 extends over 14 amino acids. From germline, CDR1 is MDHEN and CDR2 SYDVKM. CDR3 nucleotides: TGTGCCAGCAGTTTAATCCAGGGAGGTACTGAAGCTTTCTTT. It translates to CASSLIQGGTEAFF.

Note on this clone: The same CDR3 is also encoded by other DNA sequences in this sample. This sequence joins TRBV11-2 and TRBJ2-2; D uncertain. The CDR3 spans 12 residues. Germline CDR1 and CDR2: SGHAT and FQNNGV. Between the trimmed V and J ends, which lost 0 bases and 7 bases, there was a span of 3 bases. The CDR3 bases are TGTGCCAGCAGCTTAGAGGTCGGGGAGCTGTTTTTT. This gives the protein CASSLEVGELFF.

In DNA form, the CDR3 reads TGCGCCAGCAGCTCCAAATCAGGGGGCACTGAAGCTTTCTTT. Its translation: CASSSKSGGTEAFF. The chain employs TRBV5-1 and TRBJ1-1, with 7 bases aligning to TRBD1. CDR1 SGHRS and CDR2 YFSETQ come from the germline V gene. V shed 3 bases, J shed 4 bases, and the junction held 6 bases outside the gene matches. The CDR3 runs to 14 residues.

CDR3 coding DNA: TGCGCCAGCAGCCAGGGACTAGGTACAGATACGCAGTATTTT. Its protein product is CASSQGLGTDTQYF. The chain links TRBV5-1 to TRBJ2-3; TRBD2 matches 8 bases. Germline V gives CDR1 SGHRS, CDR2 YFSETQ. The J segment lost 3 bases and the V segment lost 4 bases, leaving 4 bases of the junction unmatched. This CDR3 is built from 14 residues.

This clone appeared a single time. V is TRBV7-6 and J is TRBJ1-4; no clear D gene. The CDR3 is 15 residues long. CDR1 is SGHVS and CDR2 is FNYEAQ in the germline V gene. Trimming took 2 bases from V and 6 from J, leaving 13 bases between them. CDR3 loop: CASSLRPGSYEKLFF. The DNA of the CDR3 is TGTGCCAGCAGCTTACGTCCCGGGTCTTATGAAAAACTGTTTTTT.

The CDR3 spells CASSRTGENEQFF. Here the CDR3 DNA reads TGTGCCAGCAGTCGGACAGGGGAGAATGAGCAGTTCTTC. The chain links TRBV6-5 to TRBJ2-1; 9 bases are shared with TRBD1. Trimming at V came to 5 bases and at J to 7 bases, leaving 3 bases not matched to a gene. This CDR3 has 13 amino acids. Germline V gene data show CDR1 as MNHEY and CDR2 as SVGAGI.